This record concerns one T cell receptor (beta chain) sequence. Its antigen is as yet unknown. The record originates from a study of T cell responses to AZD1222 COVID-19 vaccine. Study-wide findings and caveats: The sample set comprised mostly white British donors with more females, and clonal diversity was possibly underestimated.

This CDR3 spans 14 amino acids. Per germline, CDR1 KGHDR and CDR2 SFDVKD. Trimming removed 10 bases from V and 3 bases from J, with 15 bases in between. Here immunoSEQ multiplex PCR was the method, and the copy in TCRdb shows in-frame clones only, minus some. This sample has approximately 140,000 clones; 90% occur once, and the top ten carry around 3.6%. The TCR sequence derives from an adult in good health. The V and J genes are TRBV24-1 and TRBJ1-5; D is possibly TRBD1 (5 bases). The sequencing here drew on peripheral blood, taken on day 0 of AZD1222 vaccination. The CDR3 is CATRAGGNNQPQHF. CDR3 nucleotide sequence: TGTGCCACACGGGCGGGGGGAAACAATCAGCCCCAGCATTTT.